Presented here are 22 T cell receptor beta chains from one specimen sequenced in a study of beta chain features in type 1 diabetes. Expressed TCRB transcripts were sequenced, since all the RNA that had been isolated was reverse transcribed. Measured with immunoSEQ multiplex PCR; TCRdb has only the in-frame clones, and not every one. The sample holds 250,000 to 350,000 clones; approximately 11% are singletons and the top ten take more than 0.015%. Sequenced material: naive CD4+ T cells from blood. The receptors shown here come from a woman in her thirties in good health.

This chain links TRBV14 with TRBJ1-1; no clear D. Germline-derived CDR1 and CDR2 are SGHDN and FVKESK. Trimming cost V 4 bases and J 1 base, with 7 bases left between them. CDR3 length: 13 residues. The chain's CDR3 is CASSRLGNTEAFF. The CDR3 DNA is TGTGCCAGCAGCCGCCTAGGGAACACTGAAGCTTTCTTT.

The chain recombines TRBV6-4 with TRBJ1-1; D is unresolved. Germline assignment: CDR1 MRHNA and CDR2 SNTAGT. The V end was cut by 4 bases, the J end by 0 bases, with 6 bases between. The CDR3 extends over 13 amino acids. This CDR3 reads CASSAKMNTEAFF. In DNA form, the CDR3 reads TGTGCCAGCAGTGCTAAGATGAACACTGAAGCTTTCTTT.

The CDR3 spells CASSPTGTETQYF. In DNA, the CDR3 is TGTGCCAGCTCACCGACAGGGACCGAGACCCAGTACTTC. The chain has TRBV18 and TRBJ2-5, with 7 bases matching TRBD1. Germline-derived CDR1 and CDR2 are KGHSH and LQKENI. The CDR3 has 13 amino acids. The J segment lost 5 bases and the V segment lost 3 bases, leaving 3 bases of the junction unmatched.

This clone came up a few times. J is TRBJ2-5 and V is TRBV14, with D unclear. The V end lost 5 bases, the J end lost 13 bases, and 17 bases lay between the germline ends. Germline assignment: CDR1 SGHDN and CDR2 FVKESK. The CDR3 runs 12 residues. As DNA, the CDR3 is TGTGCCAGCAGCTTCCCCGCAGAGAGGCGGTACTTC. Residues: CASSFPAERRYF.

The rearrangement joins TRBV6-1 to TRBJ2-3, with 7 bases aligning to TRBD2. CDR1 and CDR2 from the germline V gene are MNHNS and SASEGT. Trimming at V came to 3 bases and at J to 3 bases, leaving 3 bases not matched to a gene. The CDR3 runs to 14 residues. In nucleotides, the CDR3 is TGTGCCAGCAGTGATGCGGGAGCTACAGATACGCAGTATTTT. This codes for CASSDAGATDTQYF.

The chain recombines TRBV14 with TRBJ2-1; 8 nucleotides agree with TRBD2. This CDR3 comprises 15 residues. With V trimmed by 2 bases and J by 6 bases, 6 bases remained unmatched. Germline V gives CDR1 SGHDN, CDR2 FVKESK. DNA for the CDR3: TGTGCCAGCAGCCAAAGTGGCCTAGCGGGCAATGAGCAGTTCTTC. It codes for CASSQSGLAGNEQFF.

The chain links TRBV5-6 to TRBJ1-5; the D gene is possibly TRBD1 (5 bases). The CDR3 loop spans 18 amino acids. The ends were cut back, 0 bases at V and 4 bases at J, with 20 bases in the middle. Germline loops: CDR1 SGHDT, CDR2 YYEEEE. The DNA for the CDR3 is TGTGCCAGCAGCTTGGCCAGGCAGGGCTGGGGCCTGAATCAGCCCCAGCATTTT. Amino acids: CASSLARQGWGLNQPQHF.

The CDR3 region has the DNA TGCAGCGTTGCTCCCGGGACAGGGGCTAATCAGCCCCAGCATTTT. Amino acids: CSVAPGTGANQPQHF. The chain has TRBV29-1 and TRBJ1-5; 10 nucleotides line up with TRBD1. The junction had 7 bases not matched to a gene; V was cut back by 4 bases and J by 4 bases. CDR1 is SQVTM, CDR2 ANQGSEA, per germline. The length of the CDR3 is 15 residues.

This chain links TRBV7-2 with TRBJ2-6; D ambiguous. CDR1 is SGHTA, CDR2 FQGNSA, per germline. The CDR3 sequence is 16 residues long. Trimming cost V 1 base and J 0 bases, with 7 bases left between them. CDR3 sequence (DNA): TGTGCCAGCAGCTTAGTGGGCAACTCTGGGGCCAACGTCCTGACTTTC. Residues: CASSLVGNSGANVLTF.

V is TRBV29-1 and J is TRBJ2-1; TRBD2 aligns across 7 bases. The CDR3 is 10 amino acids. The germline CDR1 and CDR2 sequences are SQVTM and ANQGSEA. The V and J ends lost 6 bases and 9 bases, in that order; junction bases with no gene match: 2. The CDR3 reads CSVGGSEQFF. CDR3 nucleotides: TGCAGCGTGGGAGGGAGTGAGCAGTTCTTC.

The chain carries TRBV27 and TRBJ2-1; TRBD1 matches 10 bases. J lost 7 bases, V lost 3 bases, and 21 bases had no gene match. There are 20 residues in the CDR3. Germline V gives CDR1 MNHEY, CDR2 SMNVEV (reference sequence). The CDR3 coding sequence is TGTGCCAGCAGTTTCCGGGACAGGGGTTTAGCGGTTCCCGGACGGAATGAGCAGTTCTTC. This codes for CASSFRDRGLAVPGRNEQFF.

A few counts support this clone. This chain uses TRBV7-3 with TRBJ2-7; D uncertain. The V gene's germline CDR1 is SGHTA and CDR2 FQGTGA. The CDR3 spans 14 residues. V shed 3 bases and J shed 4 bases, with 13 bases lying between them. The CDR3 region has the DNA TGTGCCAGCAGCTTTTCAGACGGAGCGTACGAGCAGTACTTC. It encodes CASSFSDGAYEQYF.

This rearrangement joins TRBV9 to TRBJ2-1; TRBD2 agrees at 9 bases. The V and J ends lost 5 bases and 3 bases, in that order; junction bases with no gene match: 6. This CDR3 is 15 amino acids long. Germline loops: CDR1 SGDLS, CDR2 YYNGEE. The CDR3 loop is CASSPTSGYYNEQFF. CDR3 DNA sequence: TGTGCCAGCAGTCCAACTAGCGGGTACTACAATGAGCAGTTCTTC.

The V call is TRBV5-5, the J call TRBJ2-7; possible D gene TRBD2, 5 bases. The ends were cut back, 3 bases at V and 0 bases at J, with 13 bases in the middle. CDR3 length: 15 amino acids. Germline V CDR1 and CDR2: SGHKS, YYEKEE (reference sequence). As DNA, the CDR3 is TGTGCCAGCAGCTCCGGTTTGGGGAGCTCCTACGAGCAGTACTTC. This encodes CASSSGLGSSYEQYF.

This clone was observed a handful of times. This chain connects TRBV18 to TRBJ2-1; maybe TRBD2 (6 bases). Trimming pared 3 bases from V and 7 bases from J, leaving 13 bases between. Germline CDR1 reads KGHSH; CDR2 reads LQKENI. The CDR3 loop spans 14 amino acids. CDR3 coding DNA: TGTGCCAGCTCACCGGCGGGACGCCTTAATGAGCAGTTCTTC. This encodes CASSPAGRLNEQFF.

The gene calls are TRBV4-1 and TRBJ2-2, with TRBD1 matching 11 bases. The CDR3 is 18 residues long. Trimming took 3 bases from V and 0 from J; bases not matched to a gene: 6. CDR1 is MGHRA and CDR2 is YSYEKL in the germline V gene. The CDR3 region has the DNA TGCGCCAGCAGCCACCCCGGACAGGGGGCGTCGAACACCGGGGAGCTGTTTTTT. Translating it yields CASSHPGQGASNTGELFF.

The gene calls are TRBV2 and TRBJ2-7; TRBD2 might be the D (6 bases). This CDR3 spans 15 amino acids. Trimming removed 1 base at V and 0 bases at J, with 10 bases between. In germline, CDR1 is SNHLY, CDR2 FYNNEI. The CDR3 DNA sequence: TGTGCCAGCAGTGAAGGTAGCGGAGCCTCCTACGAGCAGTACTTC. Residues: CASSEGSGASYEQYF.

The V gene is TRBV29-1, the J gene TRBJ1-2; maybe TRBD1 (5 bases). CDR1 and CDR2 (germline): SQVTM, ANQGSEA. This CDR3 contains 13 residues. V was cut by 3 bases and J by 6 bases, with 14 bases left in between. In DNA, the CDR3 is TGCAGCGTTGATTCAGGGTACGGAGATGGCTACACCTTC. Translated: CSVDSGYGDGYTF.

This clone came up a few times. The gene calls are TRBV9 and TRBJ2-5; a weak D match, TRBD1 (6 bases). CDR3 size: 15 residues. V lost 0 bases, J lost 2 bases, and 11 bases lay in between. CDR1 and CDR2 from the germline V gene are SGDLS and YYNGEE. The CDR3, as DNA: TGTGCCAGCAGCGTAGTCCCAGGGGTGCAAGAGACCCAGTACTTC. This encodes CASSVVPGVQETQYF. Using reference TRBV9 and TRBJ2-5 for the parts outside the CDR3, the full variable domain is DSGVTQTPKHLITATGQRVTLRCSPRSGDLSVYWYQQSLDQGLQFLIQYYNGEERAKGNILERFSAQQFPDLHSELNLSSLELGDSALYFCASSVVPGVQETQYFGPGTRLLVL.

There are a few counts of this clone. The rearrangement uses TRBV5-6 and TRBJ1-1, with D possibly TRBD1 on 6 matching bases. The CDR3 is 14 amino acids. Per germline, CDR1 SGHDT and CDR2 YYEEEE. The V end lost 7 bases, the J end lost 7 bases, and 20 bases lay between the germline ends. DNA of the CDR3: TGTGCCAGCGCCGAGAACAGGGCAGGTGGTGAAGCTTTCTTT. This encodes CASAENRAGGEAFF.

This clone was detected only a few times. The chain carries TRBV6-1 and TRBJ2-5; TRBD1 aligns across 9 bases. The germline V gene has CDR1 MNHNS and CDR2 SASEGT. The junction had 10 bases not matched to a gene; V was cut back by 5 bases and J by 9 bases. The CDR3 is made up of 14 amino acids. This CDR3 is CASSLGGTGRSQYF. CDR3 coding DNA: TGTGCCAGCAGTCTTGGCGGGACAGGGCGGTCCCAGTACTTC.

This clone came up a few times. As DNA, the CDR3 is TGTGCCAGCAGCTTAGTTAGCGGGAGTAACCATGAGCAGTTCTTC. Translating gives CASSLVSGSNHEQFF. The chain recombines TRBV7-2 with TRBJ2-1; 9 positions match TRBD2. The CDR3 extends over 15 amino acids. In germline, CDR1 is SGHTA, CDR2 FQGNSA. Trimming cost V 1 base and J 8 bases; bases outside gene matches: 6.